The clone carrying this TCR beta chain was recorded at least ten times. Its antigen is still unknown. The sample comes from a study of early T cells in non-severe SARS-CoV-2 infection. Regarding the study as a whole: The matching step, a VDJdb search, favored anti-spike CD8 responses and missed private and CD4 specificities.

The CDR3 runs 12 residues. Trimming cost V 3 bases and J 8 bases, with 10 bases left between them. Germline loops: CDR1 LNHNV, CDR2 YYDKDF (reference sequence). Individual cDNA molecules carried attached unique molecular identifiers. TCRdb re-called the 5' RACE reads through MiXCR, storing one row per CDR3 protein. The table includes 20,000 to 25,000 distinct CDR3 sequences, approximately 5.8% detected once. The sample consisted of whole blood, taken at baseline. This receptor was obtained from an adult who was a healthcare worker with PCR-confirmed SARS-CoV-2 infection or an uninfected control (not recorded which). The chain has TRBV15 and TRBJ1-2; D is unclear. CDR3 DNA sequence: TGTGCCACCAGCAGGGATCAAGGGGGCTACACCTTC. Translating it yields CATSRDQGGYTF. The whole variable domain, filled in from reference TRBV15 and TRBJ1-2, reads DAMVIQNPRYQVTQFGKPVTLSCSQTLNHNVMYWYQQKSSQAPKLLFHYYDKDFNNEADTPDNFQSRRPNTSFCFLDIRSPGLGDTAMYLCATSRDQGGYTFGSGTRLTVV.